Shown below are 17 T cell receptor beta chains from a single sample sequenced in a study of blood T cell repertoires in COVID-19. The assay was immunoSEQ multiplex PCR, and TCRdb's table has in-frame clones only and misses some. In the table there are 150,000 to 200,000 clones, over 75% of which are singletons. The sequenced sample consisted of peripheral blood. The source is a human donor in a cohort sampled during active COVID-19.

The chain is built from TRBV5-8 and TRBJ1-5, with 7 bases lining up with TRBD1. J was trimmed by 2 bases and V by 4 bases; bases with no gene match: 0. From germline, CDR1 is SGHTS and CDR2 YDEGEE. The CDR3 contains 13 residues. CDR3: CASSTGGNQPQHF. The CDR3 DNA reads TGTGCCAGCAGCACAGGGGGCAATCAGCCCCAGCATTTT. The complete variable domain, with remaining parts taken from reference TRBV5-8 and TRBJ1-5, reads EAGVTQSPTHLIKTRGQQATLRCSPISGHTSVYWYQQALGLGLQFLLWYDEGEERNRGNFPPRFSGRQFPNYSSELNVNALELEDSALYLCASSTGGNQPQHFGDGTRLSIL.

The chain combines TRBV11-3 with TRBJ2-6, with TRBD1 identical over 7 bases. CDR3 length equals 16 residues. With V trimmed by 5 bases and J by 2 bases, 6 bases remained unmatched. Germline-derived CDR1 and CDR2 are SGHNT and YENEEA. In DNA form, the CDR3 reads TGTGCCAGCAGCCCTAGTACAGGGGCTGGGGCCAACGTCCTGACTTTC. This sequence encodes CASSPSTGAGANVLTF.

The chain has TRBV6-5 and TRBJ1-5, with TRBD1 identical over 7 bases. Germline V gene lookup returns CDR1 MNHEY and CDR2 SVGAGI. Losses at the gene ends were 3 bases for V and 3 bases for J; bases not matched to a gene: 5. There are 15 residues in the CDR3. CDR3 amino acids: CASSYSTGVNQPQHF. CDR3 DNA sequence: TGTGCCAGCAGTTATTCCACAGGGGTCAATCAGCCCCAGCATTTT.

The count of this clone is one. The rearrangement joins TRBV27 to TRBJ1-1; no clear D. CDR1 is MNHEY, CDR2 SMNVEV, per germline (reference sequence). The CDR3 consists of 11 residues. Trimming left V 2 bases short and J 11 bases short, with 9 bases between. Written as DNA, the CDR3 is TGTGCCAGCAGTTTACCCTTCCGGGCTTTCTTT. Translated, it gives CASSLPFRAFF.

This chain uses TRBV30 with TRBJ1-6; 9 nucleotides line up with TRBD1. This CDR3 region has 16 residues. Trimming took 3 bases from V and 3 from J; bases not matched to a gene: 6. CDR1 GTSNPN and CDR2 SVGIG come from the germline V gene (reference sequence). The CDR3 DNA is TGTGCCTGGAGGGGACAGGGAGCGGTCTATAATTCACCCCTCCACTTT. Translated: CAWRGQGAVYNSPLHF.

The CDR3 loop is CASSTRQHQETQYF. The CDR3, as DNA: TGTGCCAGCAGCACCCGACAGCACCAAGAGACCCAGTACTTC. This chain links TRBV9 with TRBJ2-5; D perhaps matches TRBD1 (5 bases). Germline CDR1 and CDR2: SGDLS and YYNGEE. The CDR3 covers 14 residues. Deletions cut 4 bases from V and 0 bases from J, with 10 bases between.

The J gene is TRBJ1-2, the V gene TRBV9, with TRBD1 identical over 9 bases. This CDR3 comprises 15 residues. Germline values: CDR1 SGDLS, CDR2 YYNGEE. J gave up 2 bases and V 0 bases, and 2 bases lay outside the gene matches. The CDR3 sequence: CASSVGGQGNYGYTF. The CDR3 DNA reads as TGTGCCAGCAGCGTAGGGGGACAGGGCAACTATGGCTACACCTTC.

V and J are TRBV15 and TRBJ2-5; weak D call: TRBD1 (5 bases). Trimming left V 0 bases short and J 4 bases short, with 12 bases between. From germline, CDR1 is LNHNV and CDR2 YYDKDF (reference sequence). The CDR3 is made up of 15 amino acids. The CDR3 region is CATSRDHQGIETQYF. The CDR3 nucleotides are TGTGCCACCAGCAGAGATCATCAGGGTATAGAGACCCAGTACTTC.

V is TRBV7-2 and J is TRBJ2-5; D is perhaps TRBD2 (6 bases). The CDR3 sequence is 16 residues long. Germline V lookup: CDR1 SGHTA, CDR2 FQGNSA. Between the trimmed V and J ends, which lost 5 bases and 1 base, there was a span of 17 bases. The CDR3 region is CASSPGVGRLQETQYF. The CDR3 DNA reads TGTGCCAGCAGCCCGGGAGTGGGGAGGCTCCAAGAGACCCAGTACTTC.

This chain links TRBV7-7 with TRBJ2-5; TRBD1 matches at 7 bases. The CDR3 runs 13 residues. V shed 5 bases, J shed 3 bases, and the junction held 3 bases outside the gene matches. The V gene's germline CDR1 is SSHAT and CDR2 FNYEAQ (reference sequence). CDR3 protein: CASSIGQEETQYF. For the CDR3, the DNA is TGTGCCAGCAGCATCGGACAGGAAGAGACCCAGTACTTC.

The chain couples TRBV19 to TRBJ1-2; no firm D call. Trimming pared 3 bases from V and 7 bases from J, leaving 15 bases between. The CDR3 extends over 14 amino acids. Germline CDR1 is LNHDA and CDR2 is SQIVND (reference sequence). The CDR3 loop reads CASSMAGNGFGYTF. CDR3 nucleotide sequence: TGTGCCAGTAGTATGGCGGGCAATGGATTTGGCTACACCTTC.

The chain combines TRBV7-9 with TRBJ2-7; 9 bases line up with TRBD2. After removal of 5 bases from V and 4 bases from J, the junction contained 6 bases not matched to a gene. Germline values: CDR1 SEHNR, CDR2 FQNEAQ (reference sequence). The CDR3 loop spans 14 amino acids. In DNA form, the CDR3 reads TGTGCCAGCAGCCGCGTCCTAGCGGGATACGAGCAGTACTTC. Translating it yields CASSRVLAGYEQYF.

The chain employs TRBV6-5 and TRBJ2-5; 11 nucleotides agree with TRBD1. In germline, CDR1 is MNHEY, CDR2 SVGAGI. After removal of 6 bases from V and 7 bases from J, the junction contained 7 bases not matched to a gene. The CDR3 has 14 residues. As DNA, the CDR3 is TGTGCCAGCAGCGGGACAGGGGGGGATGGGACCCAGTACTTC. As protein: CASSGTGGDGTQYF.

The CDR3 nucleotides are TGTGCCACCAGTGATAACGGGAGGGGCTACACCGGGGAGCTGTTTTTT. Its protein is CATSDNGRGYTGELFF. V gene TRBV24-1 combines with J gene TRBJ2-2, with TRBD2 matching 8 bases. Germline loops: CDR1 KGHDR, CDR2 SFDVKD. V lost 3 bases and J lost 3; bases outside the gene matches: 5. The CDR3 has 16 residues.

The gene calls are TRBV5-5 and TRBJ1-1, with a tentative D call TRBD1 (6 bases). From germline, CDR1 is SGHKS and CDR2 YYEKEE (reference sequence). Trimming removed 2 bases at V and 1 base at J, with 9 bases between. The CDR3 covers 14 residues. CDR3 amino acids: CASSLGRGNTEAFF. CDR3 in DNA: TGTGCCAGCAGCTTAGGCAGGGGGAACACTGAAGCTTTCTTT.

This clone was recorded only once. The rearrangement uses TRBV4-3 and TRBJ2-3, with 9 bases lining up with TRBD2. Per germline, CDR1 LGHNA and CDR2 YSLEER. V lost 0 bases, J lost 5 bases, and 12 bases stayed unmatched. CDR3 length: 18 amino acids. This chain's CDR3 is CASSQDQAIAGVGDTQYF. CDR3 sequence (DNA): TGCGCCAGCAGCCAAGATCAGGCGATAGCGGGAGTTGGAGATACGCAGTATTTT.

Here the CDR3 DNA reads TGTGCCAGCAGCCTCCCAGGGGGAAGGACTGAAGCTTTCTTT. Its translation is CASSLPGGRTEAFF. V usage is TRBV7-9 and J usage is TRBJ1-1; 7 nucleotides align to TRBD1. The V gene end was trimmed by 5 bases and the J gene end by 5 bases; junction bases not matched to a gene: 8. The germline V gene has CDR1 SEHNR and CDR2 FQNEAQ (reference sequence). This CDR3 has 14 amino acids.